The 25 T cell receptor beta chains below were found in one sample sequenced in a study of T-cell reconstitution after alpha-beta-depleted transplantation in children. Unique molecular identifiers tagged the TCRbeta library. TCRdb analysed the PCR reads with MiXCR anew, one entry per CDR3 protein. The table includes hundreds of thousands of distinct CDR3 sequences, approximately 32% detected once. Here the sequenced sample was PBMCs from the stem cell graft donor, taken from the stem cell graft. The origin of the receptors is a human donor who donated a stem cell graft to a child with aplastic anemia.

The chain combines TRBV27 with TRBJ2-5; D may match TRBD1 or TRBD2 (5 bases each). The germline gives CDR1 MNHEY, CDR2 SMNVEV (reference sequence). Trimming took off 7 bases at V and 5 bases at J, with 14 bases between the two ends. This CDR3 is 13 amino acids long. CDR3 sequence: CASKYSWGETQYF. The CDR3 DNA sequence: TGTGCCAGCAAGTACTCGTGGGGGGAGACCCAGTACTTC.

J is TRBJ1-5 and V is TRBV5-1; weak D call: TRBD1 (6 bases). The CDR3 consists of 16 residues. Germline CDR1 is SGHRS and CDR2 is YFSETQ. Between the trimmed V and J ends, which lost 0 bases and 1 base, there was a span of 11 bases. CDR3 coding DNA: TGCGCCAGCAGCTTGGACCCGGGACAAAGCAATCAGCCCCAGCATTTT. The encoded protein is CASSLDPGQSNQPQHF.

The chain employs TRBV5-5 and TRBJ2-5; D might be TRBD1 or TRBD2, each matching 5 bases. The CDR3 is made up of 14 amino acids. The V gene's germline CDR1 is SGHKS and CDR2 YYEKEE (reference sequence). V was clipped by 4 bases and J by 4 bases, with 14 bases between them. The CDR3 nucleotides are TGTGCCAGCAGCGCTCGGGGACGCCCAGAGACCCAGTACTTC. Its protein is CASSARGRPETQYF.

This clonotype was observed a handful of times. The CDR3 DNA reads TGTGCCAGCAGCCGAGGACAGGAGAGCACTGAAGCTTTCTTT. Translation: CASSRGQESTEAFF. V and J are TRBV5-4 and TRBJ1-1; TRBD1 agrees at 7 bases. After removal of 4 bases from V and 4 bases from J, the junction contained 7 bases not matched to a gene. From germline, CDR1 is SGHNT and CDR2 YYREEE (reference sequence). The CDR3 contains 14 residues.

This clonotype was detected once. The CDR3, as DNA: TGTGCCAGCAGTTACGCTGCCGGGACAGGGGGCCGTGAGCAGTTCTTC. Protein sequence: CASSYAAGTGGREQFF. J is TRBJ2-1 and V is TRBV6-5; TRBD1 matches 12 bases. In germline, CDR1 is MNHEY, CDR2 SVGAGI. The length of the CDR3 is 16 residues. V lost 2 bases to trimming and J lost 9 bases; unmatched junction nucleotides: 8.

This clonotype came up a few times. This chain connects TRBV10-3 to TRBJ2-1; a weak D match, TRBD2 (5 bases). The ends were cut back, 3 bases at V and 5 bases at J, with 17 bases in the middle. The CDR3 sequence is 16 residues long. CDR1 ENHRY and CDR2 SYGVKD come from the germline V gene. The CDR3 coding sequence is TGTGCCATCAGTGATCGTGAACTAGTCGCCGACAATGAGCAGTTCTTC. Protein product: CAISDRELVADNEQFF.

The gene calls are TRBV25-1 and TRBJ1-1, with 9 bases matching TRBD1. From germline, CDR1 is MGHDK and CDR2 SYGVNS. Unmatched junction bases numbered 9, after V lost 2 bases and J lost 2 bases. This CDR3 contains 17 residues. The CDR3, as DNA: TGTGCCAGCAGTGAACCGTCGGGACAGGGACGAAACACTGAAGCTTTCTTT. Protein: CASSEPSGQGRNTEAFF.

The chain couples TRBV30 to TRBJ1-4, with 8 bases aligning to TRBD1. Germline-derived CDR1 and CDR2 are GTSNPN and SVGIG (reference sequence). The CDR3 runs to 11 residues. The ends lost 4 bases at V and 10 bases at J; junction bases unmatched: 2. The CDR3, as DNA: TGTGCCTGGAACACAGGGGGAAAACTGTTTTTT. Its translation: CAWNTGGKLFF. The complete variable domain, with remaining parts taken from reference TRBV30 and TRBJ1-4, reads SQTIHQWPATLVQPVGSPLSLECTVEGTSNPNLYWYRQAAGRGLQLLFYSVGIGQISSEVPQNLSASRPQDRQFILSSKKLLLSDSGFYLCAWNTGGKLFFGSGTQLSVL.

The chain recombines TRBV5-1 with TRBJ1-4; D is perhaps TRBD1 (5 bases). Germline CDR1 SGHRS, CDR2 YFSETQ. This CDR3 has 16 residues. V was trimmed by 2 bases and J by 10 bases, leaving 21 bases between them. CDR3 in DNA: TGCGCCAGCAGCTTAAGCAGGGATCTCCCCGGACGAAAACTGTTTTTT. Protein: CASSLSRDLPGRKLFF. Drawing the rest from reference TRBV5-1 and TRBJ1-4, the complete variable domain is KAGVTQTPRYLIKTRGQQVTLSCSPISGHRSVSWYQQTPGQGLQFLFEYFSETQRNKGNFPGRFSGRQFSNSRSEMNVSTLELGDSALYLCASSLSRDLPGRKLFFGSGTQLSVL.

This chain links TRBV6-1 with TRBJ2-2; D possibly corresponds to TRBD2 (5 bases). V was cut by 6 bases and J by 1 base, with 9 bases left in between. CDR1 and CDR2 (germline): MNHNS, SASEGT. CDR3 length equals 14 residues. The DNA for the CDR3 is TGTGCCAGCAGAGCGGACCTGAACACCGGGGAGCTGTTTTTT. It codes for CASRADLNTGELFF.

V gene TRBV6-1 combines with J gene TRBJ2-1, with a possible D match to TRBD2 (6 bases). Trimming left V 7 bases short and J 4 bases short, with 14 bases between. Germline V gene sequence: CDR1 MNHNS, CDR2 SASEGT. The CDR3 runs to 14 residues. CDR3: CASNQRVPYNEQFF. The CDR3 region has the DNA TGTGCCAGCAATCAGCGGGTACCTTACAATGAGCAGTTCTTC.

This clonotype has only a few counts. V and J are TRBV29-1 and TRBJ1-5; 8 nucleotides line up with TRBD1. Trimming at V came to 5 bases and at J to 4 bases, leaving 7 bases not matched to a gene. The germline CDR1 and CDR2 sequences are SQVTM and ANQGSEA. The CDR3 sequence is 14 residues long. The CDR3, as DNA: TGCAGCGTTATCGGACAGGGTCCAAATCAGCCCCAGCATTTT. This sequence encodes CSVIGQGPNQPQHF.

This clonotype was observed a single time. V and J are TRBV2 and TRBJ1-2; maybe TRBD1 (6 bases). The CDR3 is 13 residues long. The V end was cut by 3 bases, the J end by 5 bases, with 10 bases between. Germline CDR1 and CDR2: SNHLY and FYNNEI. The CDR3 nucleotides are TGTGCCAGCAGTGATACAGGGATGTATGGCTACACCTTC. Protein sequence: CASSDTGMYGYTF. Supplemented by reference TRBV2 and TRBJ1-2, the full variable domain reads EPEVTQTPSHQVTQMGQEVILRCVPISNHLYFYWYRQILGQKVEFLVSFYNNEISEKSEIFDDQFSVERPDGSNFTLKIRSTKLEDSAMYFCASSDTGMYGYTFGSGTRLTVV.

J is TRBJ2-7 and V is TRBV6-2 or TRBV6-3, with no clear D. The length of the CDR3 is 12 residues. Germline-derived CDR1 and CDR2 are MNHEY and SVGEGT. Trimming stripped 6 bases from V and 6 bases from J, with 12 bases between. The CDR3 here is CASSDTISEQYF. The CDR3 DNA reads TGTGCCAGCAGCGACACTATTTCCGAGCAGTACTTC.

The CDR3 reads CAGGSGLGTDTQYF. The CDR3 nucleotides are TGTGCCGGAGGCTCGGGGCTGGGCACAGATACGCAGTATTTT. This chain links TRBV2 with TRBJ2-3; tentatively, D is TRBD1 or TRBD2 (5 bases each). Germline V gene lookup returns CDR1 SNHLY and CDR2 FYNNEI. Trimming removed 11 bases from V and 1 base from J, with 16 bases in between. The CDR3 loop spans 14 amino acids.

V is TRBV5-1 and J is TRBJ2-1; D ambiguous. Germline V gene lookup returns CDR1 SGHRS and CDR2 YFSETQ. The CDR3 runs to 15 residues. The V gene lost 3 bases and the J gene lost 6 bases, with 16 bases spanning the gap. Here the CDR3 reads CASSYGAQWGNEQFF. Here the CDR3 DNA reads TGCGCCAGCAGCTACGGAGCTCAATGGGGCAATGAGCAGTTCTTC.

A few counts support this clonotype. V and J are TRBV6-4 and TRBJ1-2; D possibly corresponds to TRBD1 (5 bases). V lost 2 bases, J lost 4 bases, and 8 bases lay in between. Germline CDR1 reads MRHNA; CDR2 reads SNTAGT. The CDR3 consists of 13 residues. The CDR3 spells CASSDGGTYGYTF. CDR3 nucleotide sequence: TGTGCCAGCAGTGACGGGGGTACCTATGGCTACACCTTC.

In its sample, this clonotype was seen a few times. The chain has TRBV19 and TRBJ2-6; tentatively, D is TRBD1 (5 bases). From germline, CDR1 is LNHDA and CDR2 SQIVND (reference sequence). Trimming took 5 bases from V and 0 from J, leaving 5 bases between them. This CDR3 region has 14 residues. The CDR3, as DNA: TGTGCCAGTAGTCAGGGCTCTGGGGCCAACGTCCTGACTTTC. Its protein is CASSQGSGANVLTF. Full variable domain (outside the CDR3, taken from reference TRBV19 and TRBJ2-6): DGGITQSPKYLFRKEGQNVTLSCEQNLNHDAMYWYRQDPGQGLRLIYYSQIVNDFQKGDIAEGYSVSREKKESFPLTVTSAQKNPTAFYLCASSQGSGANVLTFGAGSRLTVL.

The table lists this clonotype with a few counts. This chain uses TRBV12-3 or TRBV12-4 with TRBJ1-3; D unresolved. V was trimmed by 10 bases and J by 0 bases, leaving 10 bases between them. CDR3 length equals 13 residues. As DNA, the CDR3 is TGTGCCACCAACCGGGGCTCTGGAAACACCATATATTTT. It encodes CATNRGSGNTIYF.

This clonotype was found a few times. The CDR3 bases are TGTGCCACTTCAAGTCCGGGAGGGGCCGGGGAGCTGTTTTTT. The encoded protein is CATSSPGGAGELFF. V is TRBV12-3 or TRBV12-4 and J is TRBJ2-2; 8 bases are shared with TRBD2. CDR3 length: 14 residues. With 10 bases clipped from V and 6 bases from J, the junction kept 10 bases outside the gene matches.

The rearrangement joins TRBV12-3 or TRBV12-4 to TRBJ2-5; D unresolved. The germline V and J ends were trimmed by 4 bases and 5 bases, with 11 bases remaining between them. CDR3 length equals 13 residues. The CDR3 bases are TGTGCCAGCAGTTATGAACACTCGGAGACCCAGTACTTC. This encodes CASSYEHSETQYF.

The rearrangement joins TRBV12-3 or TRBV12-4 to TRBJ1-3; 8 bases agree with TRBD1. The trim removed 5 bases at V and 0 bases at J, leaving 15 bases unmatched. This CDR3 is 19 amino acids long. Here the CDR3 reads CASSRRRDRSPYSGNTIYF. In DNA, the CDR3 is TGTGCCAGCAGTAGGCGTCGGGACAGGTCTCCCTACTCTGGAAACACCATATATTTT.

This clonotype has more than one count but fewer than ten. The V and J genes are TRBV4-3 and TRBJ1-3; D is perhaps TRBD1 (6 bases). There are 16 residues in the CDR3. Germline CDR1 LGHNA, CDR2 YSLEER. The V end lost 1 base, the J end lost 4 bases, and 14 bases lay between the germline ends. The CDR3 nucleotides are TGCGCCAGCAGCCAAGCCAACAGGGCGTTGGGAAACACCATATATTTT. This encodes CASSQANRALGNTIYF.

V is TRBV20-1 and J is TRBJ2-1, with D perhaps given as TRBD1 or TRBD2 (5 bases each). The CDR3 totals 16 residues. Germline CDR1 is DFQATT and CDR2 is SNEGSKA (reference sequence). V lost 0 bases and J 1 base, leaving 13 bases between the germline ends. The CDR3 sequence is CSARDLRGASYNEQFF. Here the CDR3 DNA reads TGCAGTGCTAGAGATCTGAGGGGCGCGTCCTACAATGAGCAGTTCTTC.

This clonotype was recorded a few times. The chain joins TRBV15 to TRBJ1-1; D is perhaps TRBD1 (5 bases). Trimming removed 5 bases at V and 3 bases at J, with 10 bases between. CDR3 length equals 13 residues. CDR1 LNHNV and CDR2 YYDKDF come from the germline V gene (reference sequence). The CDR3 DNA reads as TGTGCCACCAGCCCAGGGTCTGACACTGAAGCTTTCTTT. Translating it yields CATSPGSDTEAFF.